One and the same sample provided the 10 T cell receptor beta chains below, sequenced in a study of blood T cell repertoires in COVID-19. Some clones are missing from TCRdb's copy, which holds only in-frame ones; the method was immunoSEQ multiplex PCR. The profile shows fewer than 110,000 clones, around 90% of them singletons. Sequenced: peripheral blood. These receptors were obtained from a man aged 45-60 years in a cohort sampled during active COVID-19.

The chain joins TRBV18 to TRBJ2-6; 7 positions agree with TRBD1. V was pared by 5 bases and J by 0 bases, with 13 bases of the junction left unmatched. Germline values: CDR1 KGHSH, CDR2 LQKENI. This CDR3 spans 19 amino acids. The CDR3 sequence: CASSSAPGQPVSGANVLTF. The CDR3 DNA sequence: TGTGCCAGCTCATCAGCGCCGGGACAGCCGGTCTCTGGGGCCAACGTCCTGACTTTC.

The chain's CDR3 is CASSLTPPGGELFF. CDR3 nucleotide sequence: TGTGCCAGCAGCTTAACCCCTCCCGGCGGGGAGCTGTTTTTT. The gene calls are TRBV5-4 and TRBJ2-2, with D uncertain. The CDR3 is 14 residues long. Trimming pared 2 bases from V and 7 bases from J, leaving 12 bases between. CDR1 and CDR2 (germline): SGHNT, YYREEE (reference sequence).

The chain recombines TRBV13 with TRBJ2-6; D not certain. Germline lookup yields CDR1 PRHDT and CDR2 FYEKMQ (reference sequence). Between the trimmed V and J ends, which lost 4 bases and 0 bases, there was a span of 10 bases. The CDR3 spans 16 residues. CDR3 amino acids: CASSSRSISGANVLTF. The CDR3 nucleotides read TGTGCCAGCAGCTCACGAAGCATCTCTGGGGCCAACGTCCTGACTTTC.

This chain uses TRBV3-1 (or the pseudogene TRBV3-2) with TRBJ2-4, with D perhaps matching TRBD2 (6 bases). This CDR3 has 15 amino acids. The V gene lost 4 bases and the J gene lost 7 bases, with 17 bases spanning the gap. Germline V gives CDR1 LGHDT, CDR2 YNNKEL (reference sequence). CDR3: CASSLKPGGGNIQYF. CDR3 in DNA: TGTGCCAGCAGCCTAAAACCCGGAGGAGGGAACATTCAGTACTTC.

The J gene is TRBJ1-1, the V gene TRBV15; tentative D call: TRBD1 (6 bases). The CDR3 is made up of 13 amino acids. V dropped 8 bases and J dropped 8 bases, with 18 bases sitting between them. CDR1 and CDR2 from the germline V gene are LNHNV and YYDKDF (reference sequence). The DNA for the CDR3 is TGTGCCACCGGAAGGGGGTATACTACGGAAGCTTTCTTT. Its protein is CATGRGYTTEAFF.

The chain joins TRBV28 to TRBJ1-1; a possible D gene is TRBD1 (6 bases). The CDR3 loop spans 13 amino acids. Looked up from germline, CDR1 is MDHEN and CDR2 is SYDVKM. V gave up 10 bases and J gave up 1 base, with 13 bases separating them. In DNA form, the CDR3 reads TGTGCCATACAGGGACGAGGGAACACTGAAGCTTTCTTT. This sequence encodes CAIQGRGNTEAFF.

DNA of the CDR3: TGTGCCAGCAGCGTAGTGGGAGACCCTAGAGGCTACACCTTC. Translation: CASSVVGDPRGYTF. The chain joins TRBV9 to TRBJ1-2; D gene uncertain. The CDR3 runs 14 residues. Germline loops: CDR1 SGDLS, CDR2 YYNGEE. The germline V and J ends were trimmed by 0 bases and 8 bases, with 14 bases remaining between them.

This clone appeared a single time. The rearrangement joins TRBV7-8 to TRBJ2-3; D may be TRBD1 (6 bases). There are 16 residues in the CDR3. Looked up from germline, CDR1 is SGHVS and CDR2 is FQNEAQ. Trimming took off 0 bases at V and 0 bases at J, with 10 bases between the two ends. CDR3 nucleotides: TGTGCCAGCAGCTTAGCGTCAGGGGCTAGCACAGATACGCAGTATTTT. This sequence encodes CASSLASGASTDTQYF. The full variable domain, with the rest looked up from reference TRBV7-8 and TRBJ2-3, is GAGVSQSPRYKVAKRGQDVALRCDPISGHVSLFWYQQALGQGPEFLTYFQNEAQLDKSGLPSDRFFAERPEGSVSTLKIQRTQQEDSAVYLCASSLASGASTDTQYFGPGTRLTVL.

The J gene is TRBJ2-7, the V gene TRBV7-6; 9 bases agree with TRBD2. This CDR3 spans 15 amino acids. With V trimmed by 1 base and J by 2 bases, 3 bases remained unmatched. Germline-derived CDR1 and CDR2 are SGHVS and FNYEAQ. The CDR3 here is CASSLEASGAYEQYF. DNA for the CDR3: TGTGCCAGCAGCTTAGAGGCTAGCGGGGCCTACGAGCAGTACTTC.

The chain employs TRBV5-4 and TRBJ1-3; D uncertain. Looked up from germline, CDR1 is SGHNT and CDR2 is YYREEE (reference sequence). Between the trimmed V and J ends, which lost 2 bases and 3 bases, there was a span of 12 bases. The CDR3 has 15 amino acids. The DNA for the CDR3 is TGTGCCAGCAGCTTAAATCCCCAGGTTGGAAACACCATATATTTT. This translates into CASSLNPQVGNTIYF.